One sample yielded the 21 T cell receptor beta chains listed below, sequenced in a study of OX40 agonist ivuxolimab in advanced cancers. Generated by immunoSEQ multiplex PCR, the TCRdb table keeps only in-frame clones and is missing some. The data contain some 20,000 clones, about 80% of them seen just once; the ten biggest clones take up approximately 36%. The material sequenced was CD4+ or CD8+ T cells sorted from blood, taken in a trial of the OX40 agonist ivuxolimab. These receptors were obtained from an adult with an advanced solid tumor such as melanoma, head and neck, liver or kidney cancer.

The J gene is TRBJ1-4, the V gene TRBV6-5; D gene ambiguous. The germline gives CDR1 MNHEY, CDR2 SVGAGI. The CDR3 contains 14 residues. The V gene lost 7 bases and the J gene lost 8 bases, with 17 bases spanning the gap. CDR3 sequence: CASNQDGFGEKLFF. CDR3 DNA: TGTGCCAGCAATCAAGACGGCTTCGGCGAAAAACTGTTTTTT.

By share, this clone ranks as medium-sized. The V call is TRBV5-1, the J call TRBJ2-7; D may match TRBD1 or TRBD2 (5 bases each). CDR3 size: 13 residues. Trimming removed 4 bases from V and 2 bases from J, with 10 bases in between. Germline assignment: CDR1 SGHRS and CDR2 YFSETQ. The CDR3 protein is CASSTRGPYEQYF. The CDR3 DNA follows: TGCGCCAGCAGCACTAGGGGTCCCTACGAGCAGTACTTC.

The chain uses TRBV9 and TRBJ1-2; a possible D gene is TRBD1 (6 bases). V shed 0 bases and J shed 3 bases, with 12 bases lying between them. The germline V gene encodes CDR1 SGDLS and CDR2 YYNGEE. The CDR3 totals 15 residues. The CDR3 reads CASSVEGGGDYGYTF. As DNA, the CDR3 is TGTGCCAGCAGCGTAGAGGGGGGTGGTGACTATGGCTACACCTTC.

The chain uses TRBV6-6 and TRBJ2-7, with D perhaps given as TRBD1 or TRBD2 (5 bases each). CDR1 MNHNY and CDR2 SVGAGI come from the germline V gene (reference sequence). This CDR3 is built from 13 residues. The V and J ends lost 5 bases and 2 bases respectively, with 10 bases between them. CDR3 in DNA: TGTGCCAGCAGTCGGGACGGACCCTACGAGCAGTACTTC. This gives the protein CASSRDGPYEQYF.

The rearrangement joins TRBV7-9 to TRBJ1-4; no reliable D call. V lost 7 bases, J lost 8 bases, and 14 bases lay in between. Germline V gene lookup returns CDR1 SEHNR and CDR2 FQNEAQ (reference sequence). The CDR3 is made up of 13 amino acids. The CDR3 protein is CASTPLNGEKLFF. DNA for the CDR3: TGTGCCAGCACCCCCTTAAATGGGGAAAAACTGTTTTTT.

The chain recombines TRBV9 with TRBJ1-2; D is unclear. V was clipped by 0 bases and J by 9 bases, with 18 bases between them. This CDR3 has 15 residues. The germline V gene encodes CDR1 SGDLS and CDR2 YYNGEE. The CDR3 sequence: CASSVESDLPNRYTF. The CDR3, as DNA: TGTGCCAGCAGCGTAGAGAGTGACCTTCCCAATCGCTACACCTTC.

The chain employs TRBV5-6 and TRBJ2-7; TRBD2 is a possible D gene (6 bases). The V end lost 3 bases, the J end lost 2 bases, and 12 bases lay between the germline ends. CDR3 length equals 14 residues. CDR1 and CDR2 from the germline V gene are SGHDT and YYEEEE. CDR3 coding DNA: TGTGCCAGCAGCTGGCTAGCGTCTACCTACGAGCAGTACTTC. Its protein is CASSWLASTYEQYF.

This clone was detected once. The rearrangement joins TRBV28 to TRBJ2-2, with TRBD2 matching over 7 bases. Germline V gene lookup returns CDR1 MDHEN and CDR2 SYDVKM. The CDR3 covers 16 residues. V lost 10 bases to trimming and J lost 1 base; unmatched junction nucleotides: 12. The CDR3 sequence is CATLAAGVQNTGELFF. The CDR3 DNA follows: TGTGCCACATTGGCCGCGGGAGTACAGAACACCGGGGAGCTGTTTTTT.

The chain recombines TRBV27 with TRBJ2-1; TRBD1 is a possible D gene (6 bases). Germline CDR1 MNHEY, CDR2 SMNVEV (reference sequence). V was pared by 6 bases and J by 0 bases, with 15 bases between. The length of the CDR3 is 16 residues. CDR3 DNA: TGTGCCAGCAGCACCGCTGACAGGCCCTCCTACAATGAGCAGTTCTTC. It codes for CASSTADRPSYNEQFF.

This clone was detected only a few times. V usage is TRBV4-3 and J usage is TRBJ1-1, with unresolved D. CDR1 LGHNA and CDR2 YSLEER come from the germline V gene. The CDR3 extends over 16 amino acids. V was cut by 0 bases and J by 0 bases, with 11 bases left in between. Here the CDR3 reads CASSQDHAGLNTEAFF. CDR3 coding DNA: TGCGCCAGCAGCCAAGATCATGCAGGACTGAACACTGAAGCTTTCTTT.

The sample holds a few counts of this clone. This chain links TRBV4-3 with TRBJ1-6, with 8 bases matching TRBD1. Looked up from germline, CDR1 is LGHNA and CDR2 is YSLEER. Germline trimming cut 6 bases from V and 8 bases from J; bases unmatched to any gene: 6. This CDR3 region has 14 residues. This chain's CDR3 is CASSHDRGHSPLHF. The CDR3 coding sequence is TGCGCCAGCAGTCACGACAGGGGTCATTCACCCCTCCACTTT.

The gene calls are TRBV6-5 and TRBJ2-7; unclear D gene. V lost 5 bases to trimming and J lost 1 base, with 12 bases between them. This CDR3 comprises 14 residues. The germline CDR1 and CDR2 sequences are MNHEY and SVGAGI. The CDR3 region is CASSTPLESYEQYF. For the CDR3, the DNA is TGTGCCAGCAGTACACCTCTGGAGTCCTACGAGCAGTACTTC.

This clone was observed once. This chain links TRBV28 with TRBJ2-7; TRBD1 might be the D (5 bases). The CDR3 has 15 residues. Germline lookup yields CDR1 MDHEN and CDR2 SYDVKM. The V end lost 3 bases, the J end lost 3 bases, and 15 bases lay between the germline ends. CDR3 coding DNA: TGTGCCAGCAGTTTTAGGGGCACCTACCGCTACGAGCAGTACTTC. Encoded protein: CASSFRGTYRYEQYF. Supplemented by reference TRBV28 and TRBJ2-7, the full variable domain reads DVKVTQSSRYLVKRTGEKVFLECVQDMDHENMFWYRQDPGLGLRLIYFSYDVKMKEKGDIPEGYSVSREKKERFSLILESASTNQTSMYLCASSFRGTYRYEQYFGPGTRLTVT.

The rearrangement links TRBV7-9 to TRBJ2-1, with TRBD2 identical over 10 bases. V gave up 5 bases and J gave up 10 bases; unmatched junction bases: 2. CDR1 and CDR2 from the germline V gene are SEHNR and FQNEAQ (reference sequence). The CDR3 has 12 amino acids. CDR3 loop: CASSKGLAEQFF. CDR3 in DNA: TGTGCCAGCAGCAAGGGACTAGCGGAGCAGTTCTTC.

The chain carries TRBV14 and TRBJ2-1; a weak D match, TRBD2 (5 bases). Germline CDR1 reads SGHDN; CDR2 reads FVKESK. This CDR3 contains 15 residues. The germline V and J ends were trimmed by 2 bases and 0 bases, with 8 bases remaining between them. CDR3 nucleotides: TGTGCCAGCAGCCAACAAGGGAGCTCCTACAATGAGCAGTTCTTC. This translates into CASSQQGSSYNEQFF.

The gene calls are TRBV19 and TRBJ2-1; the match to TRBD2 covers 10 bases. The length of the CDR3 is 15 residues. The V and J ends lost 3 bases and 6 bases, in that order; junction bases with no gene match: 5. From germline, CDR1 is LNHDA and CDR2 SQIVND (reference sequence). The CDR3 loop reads CASSIGRLAGNEQFF. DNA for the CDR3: TGTGCCAGTAGTATTGGAAGACTAGCGGGCAATGAGCAGTTCTTC.

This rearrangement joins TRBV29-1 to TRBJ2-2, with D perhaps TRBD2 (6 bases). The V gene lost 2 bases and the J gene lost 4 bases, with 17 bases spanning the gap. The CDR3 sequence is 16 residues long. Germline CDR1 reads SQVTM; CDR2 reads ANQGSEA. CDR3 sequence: CSVETFGGRGTGELFF. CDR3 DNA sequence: TGCAGCGTTGAAACTTTCGGGGGACGTGGCACCGGGGAGCTGTTTTTT.

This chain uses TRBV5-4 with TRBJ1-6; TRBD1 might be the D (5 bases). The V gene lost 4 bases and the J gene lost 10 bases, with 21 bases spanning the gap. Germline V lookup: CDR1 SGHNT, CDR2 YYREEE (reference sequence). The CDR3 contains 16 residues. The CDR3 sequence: CASSLSWPGSGSPLHF. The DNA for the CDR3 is TGTGCCAGCAGCCTCTCATGGCCAGGGTCTGGCTCACCCCTCCACTTT.

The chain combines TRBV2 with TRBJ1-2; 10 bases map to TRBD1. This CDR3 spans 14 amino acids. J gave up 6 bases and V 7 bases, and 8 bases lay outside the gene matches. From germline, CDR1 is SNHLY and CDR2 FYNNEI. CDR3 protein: CASIFMTGGDGYTF. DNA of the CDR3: TGTGCCAGCATCTTCATGACAGGGGGCGATGGCTACACCTTC.

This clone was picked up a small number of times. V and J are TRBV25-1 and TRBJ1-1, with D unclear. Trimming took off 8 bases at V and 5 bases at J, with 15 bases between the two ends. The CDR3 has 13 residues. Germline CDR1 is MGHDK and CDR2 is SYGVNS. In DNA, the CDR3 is TGTGCCAGCCGGATTATCGACGGGACTGAAGCTTTCTTT. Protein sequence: CASRIIDGTEAFF.

For the CDR3, the DNA is TGTGCCAGCAGCTTAGACGGAACTGAAGCTTTCTTT. Amino acids: CASSLDGTEAFF. V usage is TRBV13 and J usage is TRBJ1-1; D gene ambiguous. There are 12 residues in the CDR3. Per the germline V gene, CDR1 is PRHDT and CDR2 is FYEKMQ (reference sequence). V lost 1 base, J lost 5 bases, and 5 bases lay in between. Using reference TRBV13 and TRBJ1-1 for the parts outside the CDR3, the full variable domain is AAGVIQSPRHLIKEKRETATLKCYPIPRHDTVYWYQQGPGQDPQFLISFYEKMQSDKGSIPDRFSAQQFSDYHSELNMSSLELGDSALYFCASSLDGTEAFFGQGTRLTVV.